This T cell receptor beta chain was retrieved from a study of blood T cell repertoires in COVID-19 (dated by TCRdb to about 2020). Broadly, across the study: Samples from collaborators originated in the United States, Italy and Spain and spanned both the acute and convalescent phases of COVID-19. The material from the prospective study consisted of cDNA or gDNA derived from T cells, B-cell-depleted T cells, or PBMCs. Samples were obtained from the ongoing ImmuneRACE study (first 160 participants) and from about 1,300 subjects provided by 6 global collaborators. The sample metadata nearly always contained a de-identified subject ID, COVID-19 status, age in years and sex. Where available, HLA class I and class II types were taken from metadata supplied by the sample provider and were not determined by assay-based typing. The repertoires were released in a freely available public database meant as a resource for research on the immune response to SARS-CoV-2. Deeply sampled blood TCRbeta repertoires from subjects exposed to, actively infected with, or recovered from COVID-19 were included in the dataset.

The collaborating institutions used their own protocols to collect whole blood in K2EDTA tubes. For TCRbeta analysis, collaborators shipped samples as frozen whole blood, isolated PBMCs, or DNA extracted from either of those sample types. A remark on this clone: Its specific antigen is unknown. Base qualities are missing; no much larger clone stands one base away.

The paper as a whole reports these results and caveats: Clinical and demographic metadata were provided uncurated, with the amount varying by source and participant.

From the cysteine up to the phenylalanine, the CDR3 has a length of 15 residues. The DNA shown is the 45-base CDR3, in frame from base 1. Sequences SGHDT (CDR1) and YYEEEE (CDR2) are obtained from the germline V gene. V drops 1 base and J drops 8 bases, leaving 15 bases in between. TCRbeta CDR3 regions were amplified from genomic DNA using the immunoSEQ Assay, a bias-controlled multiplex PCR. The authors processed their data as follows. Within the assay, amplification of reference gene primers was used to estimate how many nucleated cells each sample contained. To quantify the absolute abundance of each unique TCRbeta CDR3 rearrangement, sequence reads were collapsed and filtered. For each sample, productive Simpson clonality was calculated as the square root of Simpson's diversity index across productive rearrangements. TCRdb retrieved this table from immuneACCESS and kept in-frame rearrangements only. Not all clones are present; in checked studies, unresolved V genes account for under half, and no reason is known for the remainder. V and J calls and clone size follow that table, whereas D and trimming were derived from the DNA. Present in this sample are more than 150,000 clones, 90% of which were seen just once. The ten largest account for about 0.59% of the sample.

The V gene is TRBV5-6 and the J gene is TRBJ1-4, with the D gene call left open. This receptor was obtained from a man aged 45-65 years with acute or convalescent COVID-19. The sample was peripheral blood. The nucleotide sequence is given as TGTGCCAGCAGCTTGCTCAGAGGGTCAAAGGAAAAACTGTTTTTT. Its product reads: CASSLLRGSKEKLFF.